The source of this T cell receptor beta chain is a study of T cells expressing NK-cell markers. Overall study context: The TCR beta repertoires originated in sorted CD3+CD56+NKG2C+, CD3+CD56+NKG2C- and CD3+CD56-NKG2C+ T cells.

TCRdb re-called the 5' RACE reads, yielding one record per CDR3 amino acid sequence without DNA. The table for this sample gives over 350,000 distinct CDR3 sequences. The CDR3 length is 14 residues. The V gene is TRBV21-1, the J gene TRBJ2-5; TCRdb's D call, TRBD1, is unchecked because there is no DNA. TRBV21-1 is a known pseudogene. This TCR derives from a woman in her 50s in good health. The sequenced material came from blood T cells: a sorted CD56 or NKG2C T cell subset, CD4+ or CD8+ T cells, or bulk PBMC T cells (not recorded which). CDR3 loop: CASSNRTGQETQYF.